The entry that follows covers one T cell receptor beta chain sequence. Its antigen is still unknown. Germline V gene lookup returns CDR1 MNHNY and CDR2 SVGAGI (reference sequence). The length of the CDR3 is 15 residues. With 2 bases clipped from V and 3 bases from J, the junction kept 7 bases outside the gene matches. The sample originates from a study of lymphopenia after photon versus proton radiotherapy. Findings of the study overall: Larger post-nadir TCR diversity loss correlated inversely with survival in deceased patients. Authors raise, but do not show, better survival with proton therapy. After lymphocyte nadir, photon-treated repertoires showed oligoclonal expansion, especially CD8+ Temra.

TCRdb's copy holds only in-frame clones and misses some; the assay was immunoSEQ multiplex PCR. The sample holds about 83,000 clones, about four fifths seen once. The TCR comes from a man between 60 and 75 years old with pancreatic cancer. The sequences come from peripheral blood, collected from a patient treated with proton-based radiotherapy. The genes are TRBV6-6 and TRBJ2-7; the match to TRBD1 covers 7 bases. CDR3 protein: CASSYAIGGIYEQYF. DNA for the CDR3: TGTGCCAGCAGTTACGCTATAGGGGGCATCTACGAGCAGTACTTC.